The 11 T cell receptor beta chains below all came from one sample that was sequenced in a study of blood T cell repertoires in COVID-19. Only in-frame clones appear in the TCRdb table, and some are missing; sequencing was by immunoSEQ multiplex PCR. The profile covers approximately 14,000 clones, with 85% to 90% appearing a single time and 25% to 40% taken by the ten largest. The sequencing input was peripheral blood. Receptors originate from a human donor in a cohort sampled during active COVID-19.

This clone came up once. The chain has TRBV14 and TRBJ2-7; 8 nucleotides agree with TRBD1. Germline CDR1 and CDR2: SGHDN and FVKESK. The CDR3 is 17 amino acids. The ends lost 0 bases at V and 5 bases at J; junction bases unmatched: 12. The CDR3 is CASSQDRGRTGSHEQYF. The CDR3 DNA follows: TGTGCCAGCAGCCAAGATCGGGGCAGGACAGGGTCCCACGAGCAGTACTTC.

The rearrangement links TRBV9 to TRBJ2-3; 12 bases fit TRBD2. With V trimmed by 2 bases and J by 2 bases, 3 bases remained unmatched. This CDR3 comprises 16 residues. Germline assignment: CDR1 SGDLS and CDR2 YYNGEE. The CDR3 DNA reads TGTGCCAGCAGCGTCTCTAGCGGGGGGGACACAGATACGCAGTATTTT. Translating it yields CASSVSSGGDTDTQYF.

The V call is TRBV5-1, the J call TRBJ2-5, with 9 positions matching TRBD2. The length of the CDR3 is 15 residues. The germline V gene encodes CDR1 SGHRS and CDR2 YFSETQ. After removal of 3 bases from V and 0 bases from J, the junction contained 3 bases not matched to a gene. The CDR3 loop is CASSWSGGNQETQYF. CDR3 coding DNA: TGCGCCAGCAGCTGGAGCGGGGGGAACCAAGAGACCCAGTACTTC.

Here the CDR3 reads CASSLLGGRGDYEQYF. The CDR3 DNA is TGCGCCAGCAGCCTCCTAGGGGGGCGGGGGGACTACGAGCAGTACTTC. The rearrangement uses TRBV4-1 and TRBJ2-7, with 8 positions matching TRBD2. The length of the CDR3 is 16 residues. Per the germline V gene, CDR1 is MGHRA and CDR2 is YSYEKL. V trimming: 4 bases; J trimming: 3 bases; junction bases outside the gene matches: 11.

J is TRBJ1-3 and V is TRBV6-5, with D maybe TRBD1 (5 bases). V dropped 2 bases and J dropped 0 bases, with 8 bases sitting between them. This CDR3 spans 15 amino acids. Germline V gene data show CDR1 as MNHEY and CDR2 as SVGAGI. This chain's CDR3 is CASSYDRYSGNTIYF. Written as DNA, the CDR3 is TGTGCCAGCAGTTACGACAGATACTCTGGAAACACCATATATTTT.

The genes are TRBV4-1 and TRBJ2-7; 10 positions match TRBD2. This CDR3 contains 16 residues. Germline V gene data show CDR1 as MGHRA and CDR2 as YSYEKL. The J segment lost 3 bases and the V segment lost 1 base, leaving 6 bases of the junction unmatched. The CDR3 nucleotides read TGCGCCAGCAGCCAAGTGTCAGCGGGAGGGCTCTACGAGCAGTACTTC. This sequence encodes CASSQVSAGGLYEQYF.

This chain connects TRBV19 to TRBJ1-1; 11 nucleotides align to TRBD1. V shed 7 bases, J shed 3 bases, and the junction held 4 bases outside the gene matches. Germline V lookup: CDR1 LNHDA, CDR2 SQIVND (reference sequence). The CDR3 loop spans 14 amino acids. In nucleotides, the CDR3 is TGTGCCAGTACCCCGGGACAGGGGGACACTGAAGCTTTCTTT. Its translation: CASTPGQGDTEAFF.

V gene TRBV9 combines with J gene TRBJ2-7; a possible D gene is TRBD2 (6 bases). V shed 0 bases and J shed 2 bases, with 15 bases lying between them. The germline V gene encodes CDR1 SGDLS and CDR2 YYNGEE. The length of the CDR3 is 16 residues. The DNA of the CDR3 is TGTGCCAGCAGCGTAGGAGGGGCGCCGGGGGCCTACGAGCAGTACTTC. Encoded protein: CASSVGGAPGAYEQYF.

The rearrangement uses TRBV7-9 and TRBJ2-5; a possible D gene is TRBD2 (5 bases). The CDR3 runs to 16 residues. Germline-derived CDR1 and CDR2 are SEHNR and FQNEAQ (reference sequence). V lost 3 bases and J 1 base, leaving 15 bases between the germline ends. The CDR3 reads CASSFWRVDPQETQYF. CDR3 DNA: TGTGCCAGCAGCTTCTGGCGGGTCGATCCCCAAGAGACCCAGTACTTC.

This chain joins TRBV5-5 and TRBJ2-7, with D possibly being TRBD2 (5 bases). The CDR3 is 12 amino acids. The germline gives CDR1 SGHKS, CDR2 YYEKEE (reference sequence). The V and J ends lost 1 base and 5 bases respectively, with 7 bases between them. The CDR3 here is CASSLPRDEQYF. DNA for the CDR3: TGTGCCAGCAGCTTGCCGCGGGACGAGCAGTACTTC.

The CDR3: CASIVDTISSGYTF. The DNA for the CDR3 is TGTGCCAGCATCGTGGACACGATAAGTAGTGGCTACACCTTC. The gene calls are TRBV2 and TRBJ1-2; D might be TRBD1 (5 bases). The CDR3 is 14 amino acids. The V end was cut by 7 bases, the J end by 7 bases, with 19 bases between. Germline CDR1 and CDR2: SNHLY and FYNNEI.